This TCR beta chain was identified in a study of cytomegalovirus exposure and HLA in healthy donors. The study's findings and limits: Cytomegalovirus association was listed for about 160 TCR beta chains. Earlier analysis found most TCR beta V segments productive about 90% or about 30% of the time. Evidence from a later analysis indicated that most CMV-associated TCR beta chains looked HLA-restricted. Later examination showed HLA-associated TCR beta chains had greater clonal expansion than equally common others.

Primers included in the PCR were 60 Vbeta and 13 Jbeta primers. The table came from immunoSEQ multiplex PCR; TCRdb's copy has only in-frame clones and leaves some out. The top ten clones hold about 6% of a sample with about 160,000 clones, approximately 80% of them seen once. For this clone: Its antigen is unidentified.

Germline CDR1 LNHDA, CDR2 SQIVND (reference sequence). The V and J ends lost 5 bases and 3 bases, in that order; junction bases with no gene match: 9. This CDR3 is built from 17 residues. The TCR was taken from a man aged 50-59 years in good health and CMV-seropositive. Input material: PBMCs. The chain joins TRBV19 to TRBJ2-3; 12 bases are a match to TRBD2. The CDR3 coding sequence is TGTGCCAGTAGTCTGGCTAGCGGGAGGGCCCAGACAGATACGCAGTATTTT. Protein product: CASSLASGRAQTDTQYF. Combining the CDR3 with reference TRBV19 and TRBJ2-3 gives the whole variable domain DGGITQSPKYLFRKEGQNVTLSCEQNLNHDAMYWYRQDPGQGLRLIYYSQIVNDFQKGDIAEGYSVSREKKESFPLTVTSAQKNPTAFYLCASSLASGRAQTDTQYFGPGTRLTVL.